The 10 T cell receptor beta chains below come from one sample, sequenced in a study of T cells in Graves' hyperthyroidism and ophthalmopathy. Amplified TCR beta CDR3 regions came from RNA transcripts. A set of HTBI primers served as the primers for a first-round RT-PCR of the TCR CDR3. Using its own MiXCR run on the multiplex PCR reads, TCRdb lists one record per CDR3 protein. The repertoire holds about 260,000 distinct CDR3 sequences, with about 15% as singletons. Sequencing was done on a sample of blood. Receptors originate from a woman aged 18-29 years with Graves' ophthalmopathy.

This clonotype occurred many times. J is TRBJ2-7 and V is TRBV20-1; the D gene could be TRBD1 or TRBD2 (5 bases each). Per germline, CDR1 DFQATT and CDR2 SNEGSKA (reference sequence). Trimming removed 2 bases at V and 2 bases at J, with 19 bases between. This CDR3 has 16 amino acids. The CDR3 spells CSARSGTREGTYEQYF. The CDR3 DNA reads TGCAGTGCTAGATCTGGGACCCGGGAAGGGACCTACGAGCAGTACTTC.

This clonotype was seen many times. The V call is TRBV5-1, the J call TRBJ1-1; 7 bases are a match to TRBD1. Trimming removed 3 bases from V and 6 bases from J; junction bases left unmatched: 8. The V gene's germline CDR1 is SGHRS and CDR2 YFSETQ. The CDR3 has 14 amino acids. CDR3 coding DNA: TGCGCCAGCAGCTCGACAGGGATGGGGTCTGAAGCTTTCTTT. Amino acid sequence: CASSSTGMGSEAFF.

The rearrangement uses TRBV2 and TRBJ2-5; unclear D gene. V lost 2 bases and J 4 bases, leaving 20 bases between the germline ends. From germline, CDR1 is SNHLY and CDR2 FYNNEI. This CDR3 spans 17 amino acids. This chain's CDR3 is CASSESPGAWLGETQYF. Here the CDR3 DNA reads TGTGCCAGCAGTGAAAGTCCTGGCGCATGGTTGGGAGAGACCCAGTACTTC.

This clonotype appeared many times. The V and J genes are TRBV12-5 and TRBJ2-1; D assignment may be TRBD1 or TRBD2 (5 bases each). Trimming removed 1 base from V and 3 bases from J, with 10 bases in between. CDR1 is LGHNT, CDR2 FRNRAP, per germline. The CDR3 extends over 15 amino acids. The CDR3 nucleotides read TGTGCTAGTGGTTTGGCGGGACCGGTCTACAATGAGCAGTTCTTC. Translation: CASGLAGPVYNEQFF.

This clonotype showed up many times. The V gene is TRBV2, the J gene TRBJ2-1, with a weak D call TRBD2 (6 bases). V was shortened by 2 bases and J by 8 bases, with 19 bases between the two germline ends. The germline V gene has CDR1 SNHLY and CDR2 FYNNEI. The CDR3 extends over 16 amino acids. The CDR3 nucleotides are TGTGCCAGCAGTGAAAGGGTGGCTAGCGTACGCGATGAGCAGTTCTTC. It encodes CASSERVASVRDEQFF.

The chain uses TRBV29-1 and TRBJ2-1; 9 positions agree with TRBD1. The germline gives CDR1 SQVTM, CDR2 ANQGSEA. The CDR3 loop spans 14 amino acids. V lost 7 bases and J lost 4; bases outside the gene matches: 8. The CDR3 loop is CSGQTGGAYNEQFF. The CDR3 coding sequence is TGCAGCGGCCAAACAGGGGGCGCATACAATGAGCAGTTCTTC.

The table lists this clonotype with many counts. The chain uses TRBV20-1 and TRBJ1-6, with D possibly matching TRBD1 (5 bases). Germline V CDR1 and CDR2: DFQATT, SNEGSKA (reference sequence). The V end lost 0 bases, the J end lost 8 bases, and 11 bases lay between the germline ends. The CDR3 runs 14 residues. Here the CDR3 DNA reads TGCAGTGCTAGAGATCAGGGCAGGGATTCACCCCTCCACTTT. Translation gives CSARDQGRDSPLHF.

This clonotype has just a few counts. The rearrangement uses TRBV24-1 and TRBJ1-2, with D hard to call. The germline gives CDR1 KGHDR, CDR2 SFDVKD. V lost 10 bases, J lost 6 bases, and 14 bases lay in between. The CDR3 extends over 12 amino acids. In nucleotides, the CDR3 is TGTGCCACGAAATCGGGGAACGATGGCTACACCTTC. This codes for CATKSGNDGYTF.

Comments on this clonotype: A much bigger clone sits one base away, suggesting this may be a read error. This chain links TRBV7-9 with TRBJ2-2; 16 bases are shared with TRBD2. Germline trimming cut 5 bases from V and 0 bases from J; bases unmatched to any gene: 6. This CDR3 contains 19 residues. Germline V CDR1 and CDR2: SEHNR, FQNEAQ (reference sequence). The CDR3: CASSPGTSGGATNTGELFF. In DNA, the CDR3 is TGTGCCAGCAGCCCCGGGACTAGCGGGGGGGCTACGAACACCGGGGAGCTGTTTTTT.

This clonotype was seen ten or more times. The V gene is TRBV13, the J gene TRBJ1-1; no definite D call. V lost 5 bases and J 0 bases, leaving 7 bases between the germline ends. The CDR3 runs to 13 residues. Germline V gives CDR1 PRHDT, CDR2 FYEKMQ (reference sequence). CDR3 coding DNA: TGTGCCAGCAGCGCAAACTTGAACACTGAAGCTTTCTTT. Translation: CASSANLNTEAFF.